This T cell receptor beta chain was identified during a study of human thymus T cells. The study used thymus tissue resected during corrective heart surgery. The sample donors, healthy Finnish infants, were having corrective surgery for congenital heart defects. Study-wide results and limits: Thymic and blood repertoires seemed to show skewed V and J gene use. Unrelated individuals were reported by related research to share highly overlapping thymic repertoires.

Here immunoSEQ multiplex PCR was the method, and the copy in TCRdb shows in-frame clones only, minus some. The data contain under 150,000 clones, around 94% of them singletons. This CDR3 is 11 amino acids long. CDR1 MNHNS and CDR2 SASEGT come from the germline V gene. Trimming took off 4 bases at V and 7 bases at J, with 8 bases between the two ends. In regard to this clone: Its antigen is currently unknown.

Sequenced sample: thymus tissue. The genes are TRBV6-1 and TRBJ2-7, with no clear D. The clonotype originates from a boy younger than two with a congenital heart defect but otherwise immunologically healthy. The CDR3 DNA is TGTGCCAGCAGTGGTGGGGTTGAGCAGTACTTC. Translating gives CASSGGVEQYF.